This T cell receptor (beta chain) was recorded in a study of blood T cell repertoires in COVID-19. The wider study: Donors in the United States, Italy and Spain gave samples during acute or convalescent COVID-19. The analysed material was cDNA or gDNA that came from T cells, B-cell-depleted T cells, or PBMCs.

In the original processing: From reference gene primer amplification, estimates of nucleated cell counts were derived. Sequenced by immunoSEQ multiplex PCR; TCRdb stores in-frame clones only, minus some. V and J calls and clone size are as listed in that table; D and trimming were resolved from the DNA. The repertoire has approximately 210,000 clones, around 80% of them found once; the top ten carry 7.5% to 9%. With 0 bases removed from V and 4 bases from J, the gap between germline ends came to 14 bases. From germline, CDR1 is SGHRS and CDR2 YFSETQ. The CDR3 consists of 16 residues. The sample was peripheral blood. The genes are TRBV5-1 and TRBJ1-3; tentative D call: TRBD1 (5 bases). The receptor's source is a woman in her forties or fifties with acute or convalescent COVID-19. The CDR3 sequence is CASSLDVGGPGNTIYF. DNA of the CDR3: TGCGCCAGCAGCTTGGATGTCGGGGGACCCGGAAACACCATATATTTT.